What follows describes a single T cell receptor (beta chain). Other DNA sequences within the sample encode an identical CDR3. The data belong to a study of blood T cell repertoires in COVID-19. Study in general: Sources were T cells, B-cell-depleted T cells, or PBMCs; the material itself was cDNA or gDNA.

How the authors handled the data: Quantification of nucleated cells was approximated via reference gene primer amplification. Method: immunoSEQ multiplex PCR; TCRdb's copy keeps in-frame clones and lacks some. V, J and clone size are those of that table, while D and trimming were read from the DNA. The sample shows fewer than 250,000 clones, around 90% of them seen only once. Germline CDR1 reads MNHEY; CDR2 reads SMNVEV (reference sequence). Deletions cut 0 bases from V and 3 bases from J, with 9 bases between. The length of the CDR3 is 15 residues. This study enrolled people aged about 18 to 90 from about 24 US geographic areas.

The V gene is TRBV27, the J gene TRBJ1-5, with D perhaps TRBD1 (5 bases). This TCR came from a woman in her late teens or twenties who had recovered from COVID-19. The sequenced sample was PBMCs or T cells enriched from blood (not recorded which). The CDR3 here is CASSLSGASNQPQHF. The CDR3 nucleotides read TGTGCCAGCAGTTTATCAGGGGCCTCCAATCAGCCCCAGCATTTT.